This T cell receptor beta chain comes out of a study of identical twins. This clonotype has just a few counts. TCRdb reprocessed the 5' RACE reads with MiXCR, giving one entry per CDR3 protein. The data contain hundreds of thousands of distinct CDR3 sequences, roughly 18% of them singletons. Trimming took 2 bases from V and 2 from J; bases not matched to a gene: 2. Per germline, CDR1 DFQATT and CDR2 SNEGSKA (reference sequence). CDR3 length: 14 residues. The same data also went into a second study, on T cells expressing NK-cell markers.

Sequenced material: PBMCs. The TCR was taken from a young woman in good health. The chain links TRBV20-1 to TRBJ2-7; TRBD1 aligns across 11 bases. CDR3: CSARWDRGTYEQYF. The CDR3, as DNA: TGCAGTGCTAGATGGGACAGGGGGACCTACGAGCAGTACTTC.